The 13 T cell receptor beta chains below all came from one sample that was sequenced in a study of blood T cell repertoires in COVID-19. Method: immunoSEQ multiplex PCR; TCRdb's copy keeps in-frame clones and lacks some. The sample has under 200,000 clones; about 80% are singletons. Material: peripheral blood. These TCRs come from a woman between 55 and 75 years old with COVID-19, enrolled during active disease.

The V gene is TRBV28, the J gene TRBJ1-4; TRBD1 agrees at 8 bases. Germline V gene lookup returns CDR1 MDHEN and CDR2 SYDVKM. This CDR3 is built from 16 residues. V lost 5 bases to trimming and J lost 5 bases; unmatched junction nucleotides: 10. CDR3 in amino acids: CASSGQGRVENEKLFF. CDR3 coding DNA: TGTGCCAGCAGTGGACAGGGACGAGTGGAAAATGAAAAACTGTTTTTT.

The CDR3 loop reads CATSANRGLGYGYTF. CDR3 in DNA: TGTGCCACCAGTGCGAACAGGGGGCTGGGCTATGGCTACACCTTC. This chain joins TRBV24-1 and TRBJ1-2; 9 bases align to TRBD1. CDR3 length equals 15 residues. CDR1 is KGHDR, CDR2 SFDVKD, per germline. V trimming: 5 bases; J trimming: 4 bases; junction bases outside the gene matches: 7.

Note on this clone: One end of the junction fails to match germline, which may point to a read error. The chain carries TRBV7-7 and TRBJ2-1; 7 bases map to TRBD2. Germline CDR1 reads SSHAT; CDR2 reads FNYEAQ (reference sequence). This CDR3 spans 13 amino acids. CDR3 nucleotide sequence: TGTGCTAGCAGCTTAGCGGGTAGGGGTGAGCAGTTCTTC. Its translation: CASSLAGRGEQFF.

This CDR3 is CASSEGATGYTGELFF. The CDR3 nucleotides are TGTGCCAGCAGTGAAGGGGCGACAGGCTACACCGGGGAGCTGTTTTTT. The chain carries TRBV6-1 and TRBJ2-2; D possibly corresponds to TRBD1 (6 bases). Trimming left V 1 base short and J 3 bases short, with 12 bases between. The CDR3 is 16 amino acids. Per germline, CDR1 MNHNS and CDR2 SASEGT.

V usage is TRBV10-3 and J usage is TRBJ2-3, with D unclear. V was clipped by 3 bases and J by 1 base, with 5 bases between them. Germline V gene data show CDR1 as ENHRY and CDR2 as SYGVKD. The CDR3 sequence is 13 residues long. Written as DNA, the CDR3 is TGTGCCATCAGTGACGGAGGCACAGATACGCAGTATTTT. Translating gives CAISDGGTDTQYF.

The chain links TRBV27 to TRBJ2-1, with 13 bases lining up with TRBD2. J lost 0 bases, V lost 8 bases, and 22 bases had no gene match. Germline V gene lookup returns CDR1 MNHEY and CDR2 SMNVEV (reference sequence). The CDR3 length is 22 residues. The CDR3 protein is CASSPGLRRGLAGPNSYNEQFF. The CDR3 DNA follows: TGTGCCAGCTCACCCGGACTCCGGCGGGGACTAGCGGGACCGAACTCCTACAATGAGCAGTTCTTC.

The gene calls are TRBV19 and TRBJ2-3, with D tentatively TRBD1 (6 bases). Trimming removed 4 bases at V and 1 base at J, with 6 bases between. The germline V gene encodes CDR1 LNHDA and CDR2 SQIVND (reference sequence). The length of the CDR3 is 13 residues. The CDR3 is CASSNRGTDTQYF. The CDR3 nucleotides read TGTGCCAGTAGTAACAGGGGCACAGATACGCAGTATTTT.

The chain joins TRBV7-9 to TRBJ1-2; 8 bases map to TRBD1. CDR1 is SEHNR, CDR2 FQNEAQ, per germline (reference sequence). The CDR3 loop spans 15 amino acids. V was clipped by 4 bases and J by 7 bases; unmatched bases: 11. The CDR3 sequence is CASSSTGQEGGGYTF. The CDR3 coding sequence is TGTGCCAGCAGCTCGACGGGACAGGAAGGAGGTGGCTACACCTTC.

The chain carries TRBV28 and TRBJ1-1; unclear D gene. CDR3 length: 13 residues. CDR1 and CDR2 (germline): MDHEN, SYDVKM. Trimming left V 3 bases short and J 1 base short, with 6 bases between. CDR3 loop: CASSFLRNTEAFF. In DNA form, the CDR3 reads TGTGCCAGCAGTTTTTTGAGGAACACTGAAGCTTTCTTT.

The rearrangement uses TRBV7-2 and TRBJ1-4; 7 nucleotides agree with TRBD1. V trimming: 5 bases; J trimming: 7 bases; junction bases outside the gene matches: 10. The CDR3 spans 15 residues. CDR1 is SGHTA, CDR2 FQGNSA, per germline. For the CDR3, the DNA is TGTGCCAGCAGCCCGACCCGGGACAGCTTTGAAAAACTGTTTTTT. It specifies CASSPTRDSFEKLFF.

The chain uses TRBV5-1 and TRBJ2-1, with a tentative D call TRBD2 (5 bases). Germline V gene sequence: CDR1 SGHRS, CDR2 YFSETQ. The CDR3 length is 15 residues. V dropped 4 bases and J dropped 0 bases, with 11 bases sitting between them. The DNA for the CDR3 is TGCGCCAGCAGCAACCTAGGGAGCTCCTACAATGAGCAGTTCTTC. This translates into CASSNLGSSYNEQFF.

In its sample, this clone was seen once. The chain links TRBV18 to TRBJ1-2, with D possibly TRBD1 on 5 matching bases. This CDR3 contains 16 residues. Trimming took 8 bases from V and 1 from J, leaving 20 bases between them. CDR1 KGHSH and CDR2 LQKENI come from the germline V gene. For the CDR3, the DNA is TGTGCCAGCCGTCCCTCCGGACAAGATTTTAACTATGGCTACACCTTC. Translated: CASRPSGQDFNYGYTF.

V is TRBV19 and J is TRBJ2-3; TRBD2 matches at 7 bases. The CDR3 sequence is 16 residues long. The V and J ends lost 6 bases and 0 bases, in that order; junction bases with no gene match: 9. Germline CDR1 reads LNHDA; CDR2 reads SQIVND (reference sequence). The DNA for the CDR3 is TGTGCCAGTAGCCCGACGCGGGAGAGAAGCACAGATACGCAGTATTTT. This codes for CASSPTRERSTDTQYF.